The 32 T cell receptor beta chains below were found in one sample sequenced in a study of control samples from healthy donors and cancer patients. Using immunoSEQ multiplex PCR, the repertoire was profiled, and TCRdb retains in-frame clones only, with some absent. The sample gives roughly 100,000 clones, roughly four fifths of which show up once; roughly 13% is in the top ten. The sample was blood. The receptors stem from a woman aged 45-65 years in good health.

The V gene is TRBV4-2, the J gene TRBJ2-2, with D hard to call. Germline V gives CDR1 LGHNA, CDR2 YNFKEQ. With 2 bases removed from V and 0 bases from J, the gap between germline ends came to 10 bases. This CDR3 has 16 amino acids. DNA for the CDR3: TGTGCCAGCAGCCAAAGCCCCATTACGAACACCGGGGAGCTGTTTTTT. Translation gives CASSQSPITNTGELFF.

The rearrangement uses TRBV24-1 and TRBJ2-7; TRBD2 agrees at 9 bases. CDR1 and CDR2 from the germline V gene are KGHDR and SFDVKD. The CDR3 spans 15 residues. V was clipped by 4 bases and J by 3 bases; unmatched bases: 6. The CDR3 bases are TGTGCCACCAGTGACGCGGGAGGGCCTGGCTACGAGCAGTACTTC. Residues: CATSDAGGPGYEQYF.

The chain has TRBV11-3 and TRBJ1-1; TRBD1 agrees at 7 bases. J lost 1 base, V lost 5 bases, and 4 bases had no gene match. CDR1 is SGHNT, CDR2 YENEEA, per germline. This CDR3 is 14 amino acids long. CDR3 amino acids: CASSVTGQNTEAFF. The CDR3 DNA reads as TGTGCCAGCAGCGTGACAGGGCAGAACACTGAAGCTTTCTTT.

The chain recombines TRBV4-3 with TRBJ2-1; D not resolved. The CDR3 is 16 residues long. CDR1 and CDR2 (germline): LGHNA, YSLEER. V lost 0 bases to trimming and J lost 7 bases, with 16 bases between them. CDR3 in amino acids: CASSQEMNNPTNEQFF. CDR3 nucleotide sequence: TGCGCCAGCAGCCAAGAAATGAACAACCCTACAAATGAGCAGTTCTTC.

The chain combines TRBV11-3 with TRBJ2-7; no firm D call. The germline CDR1 and CDR2 sequences are SGHNT and YENEEA. CDR3 length: 14 residues. The V end lost 2 bases, the J end lost 0 bases, and 8 bases lay between the germline ends. For the CDR3, the DNA is TGTGCCAGCAGCTTATCCCCAGACTCCTACGAGCAGTACTTC. It codes for CASSLSPDSYEQYF.

The chain recombines TRBV7-2 with TRBJ2-7, with a weak D call TRBD2 (5 bases). Per the germline V gene, CDR1 is SGHTA and CDR2 is FQGNSA. The CDR3 is 14 amino acids. V was shortened by 3 bases and J by 6 bases, with 15 bases between the two germline ends. The CDR3 loop reads CASSFGVIAGEQYF. The CDR3 DNA sequence: TGTGCCAGCAGCTTTGGGGTTATTGCGGGCGAGCAGTACTTC.

The sample holds a few counts of this clone. The V and J genes are TRBV6-5 and TRBJ2-1; no definite D call. The germline V gene has CDR1 MNHEY and CDR2 SVGAGI. Deletions cut 2 bases from V and 6 bases from J, with 8 bases between. The CDR3 runs to 13 residues. Written as DNA, the CDR3 is TGTGCCAGCAGTTACGGGCTCTTCAATGAGCAGTTCTTC. Amino acid sequence: CASSYGLFNEQFF.

V gene TRBV10-3 combines with J gene TRBJ1-6, with D unresolved. The CDR3 is made up of 15 amino acids. Trimming cost V 6 bases and J 0 bases, with 9 bases left between them. CDR1 and CDR2 (germline): ENHRY, SYGVKD. CDR3 bases: TGTGCCATCAGGGACGCCAGCTCCTATAATTCACCCCTCCACTTT. Its protein is CAIRDASSYNSPLHF.

There are a few counts of this clone. This CDR3 is also generated by other DNA sequences in the sample. This chain uses TRBV19 with TRBJ1-2; D is undetermined. The V gene lost 7 bases and the J gene lost 0 bases, with 9 bases spanning the gap. The CDR3 totals 13 residues. Germline CDR1 and CDR2: LNHDA and SQIVND (reference sequence). The CDR3 protein is CASTRGANYGYTF. DNA for the CDR3: TGTGCCAGTACCCGCGGGGCTAACTATGGCTACACCTTC.

J is TRBJ2-2 and V is TRBV11-2, with D perhaps matching TRBD1 (5 bases). The CDR3 loop spans 13 amino acids. Trimming took off 6 bases at V and 3 bases at J, with 8 bases between the two ends. The germline V gene encodes CDR1 SGHAT and CDR2 FQNNGV. This CDR3 reads CASRLGDTGELFF. The CDR3 DNA reads as TGTGCCAGCAGGCTAGGGGACACCGGGGAGCTGTTTTTT.

The V and J genes are TRBV5-6 and TRBJ1-2, with 10 bases fitting TRBD1. The CDR3 is made up of 16 amino acids. J lost 1 base, V lost 4 bases, and 7 bases had no gene match. In germline, CDR1 is SGHDT, CDR2 YYEEEE. The CDR3, as DNA: TGTGCCAGCAGCCTGATAGGGACAGGGGTTAACTATGGCTACACCTTC. Protein: CASSLIGTGVNYGYTF.

The table lists this clone with a few counts. The same CDR3 also results from other DNA sequences found in this sample. This chain joins TRBV19 and TRBJ1-6; unclear D gene. The V gene's germline CDR1 is LNHDA and CDR2 SQIVND (reference sequence). V lost 8 bases and J 1 base, leaving 9 bases between the germline ends. The length of the CDR3 is 14 residues. DNA of the CDR3: TGTGCCAGTTCGGGGTCATCCTATAATTCACCCCTCCACTTT. This gives the protein CASSGSSYNSPLHF.

The chain links TRBV10-3 to TRBJ1-2, with D unresolved. Per germline, CDR1 ENHRY and CDR2 SYGVKD. The CDR3 runs to 14 residues. V shed 0 bases and J shed 4 bases, with 9 bases lying between them. DNA of the CDR3: TGTGCCATCAGTGAGTCCTCGGAAATCTATGGCTACACCTTC. Translating gives CAISESSEIYGYTF.

This clone was found a few times. J is TRBJ1-1 and V is TRBV7-2; 10 nucleotides line up with TRBD1. Germline V gene sequence: CDR1 SGHTA, CDR2 FQGNSA. The CDR3 runs 14 residues. The junction had 5 bases not matched to a gene; V was cut back by 5 bases and J by 5 bases. The DNA of the CDR3 is TGTGCCAGCAGCCAAGACAGGGGGCTTACTGAAGCTTTCTTT. Protein: CASSQDRGLTEAFF.

This rearrangement joins TRBV30 to TRBJ2-1; 9 positions match TRBD2. There are 16 residues in the CDR3. The ends lost 4 bases at V and 6 bases at J; junction bases unmatched: 13. From germline, CDR1 is GTSNPN and CDR2 SVGIG (reference sequence). This CDR3 reads CAWTQVAGGGANEQFF. CDR3 nucleotides: TGTGCCTGGACCCAAGTGGCGGGAGGGGGGGCCAATGAGCAGTTCTTC.

In its sample, this clone was seen once. The V call is TRBV5-1, the J call TRBJ2-2, with D tentatively TRBD1 (6 bases). Germline V gene data show CDR1 as SGHRS and CDR2 as YFSETQ. The CDR3 is 14 amino acids. The V gene lost 3 bases and the J gene lost 1 base, with 7 bases spanning the gap. The chain's CDR3 is CASSSGVNTGELFF. In DNA form, the CDR3 reads TGCGCCAGCAGCTCAGGGGTGAACACCGGGGAGCTGTTTTTT. The full variable domain, completed using reference TRBV5-1 and TRBJ2-2, is KAGVTQTPRYLIKTRGQQVTLSCSPISGHRSVSWYQQTPGQGLQFLFEYFSETQRNKGNFPGRFSGRQFSNSRSEMNVSTLELGDSALYLCASSSGVNTGELFFGEGSRLTVL.

The V call is TRBV12-3 or TRBV12-4, the J call TRBJ1-1; D is uncertain. Trimming shortened V by 4 bases and J by 2 bases, and 8 bases separated the two germline ends. The CDR3 totals 13 residues. The CDR3 is CASSSLENTEAFF. The CDR3 nucleotides read TGTGCCAGCAGTTCCCTGGAAAACACTGAAGCTTTCTTT.

The genes are TRBV12-3 or TRBV12-4 and TRBJ1-5, with D hard to call. This CDR3 spans 13 amino acids. Between the trimmed V and J ends, which lost 2 bases and 4 bases, there was a span of 6 bases. This chain's CDR3 is CASSLFGNQPQHF. For the CDR3, the DNA is TGTGCCAGCAGTTTATTCGGGAATCAGCCCCAGCATTTT.

The J gene is TRBJ1-4, the V gene TRBV15; 8 nucleotides align to TRBD1. The trim removed 11 bases at V and 6 bases at J, leaving 11 bases unmatched. Looked up from germline, CDR1 is LNHNV and CDR2 is YYDKDF (reference sequence). The CDR3 is 14 residues long. DNA of the CDR3: TGTGCCGCCCAAGGGACAGGAAGTTATGAAAAACTGTTTTTT. Its translation: CAAQGTGSYEKLFF.

This chain uses TRBV12-3 or TRBV12-4 with TRBJ1-1; 7 nucleotides agree with TRBD1. This CDR3 contains 13 residues. Trimming took 6 bases from V and 7 from J; bases not matched to a gene: 8. This CDR3 is CASRGDRVDEAFF. CDR3 nucleotides: TGTGCCAGCAGGGGTGACAGGGTGGATGAAGCTTTCTTT.

J is TRBJ2-2 and V is TRBV5-6; D tentatively reads TRBD1 or TRBD2 (5 bases each). CDR1 and CDR2 from the germline V gene are SGHDT and YYEEEE. This CDR3 is 16 amino acids long. Trimming stripped 4 bases from V and 5 bases from J, with 18 bases between. In DNA form, the CDR3 reads TGTGCCAGCAGCCCCCCAGGGCGGGTCAGTACCGGGGAGCTGTTTTTT. This gives the protein CASSPPGRVSTGELFF. The full variable domain, completed using reference TRBV5-6 and TRBJ2-2, is DAGVTQSPTHLIKTRGQQVTLRCSPKSGHDTVSWYQQALGQGPQFIFQYYEEEERQRGNFPDRFSGHQFPNYSSELNVNALLLGDSALYLCASSPPGRVSTGELFFGEGSRLTVL.

The J gene is TRBJ2-3, the V gene TRBV4-1; D gene unclear. The CDR3 spans 15 residues. The V gene lost 3 bases and the J gene lost 0 bases, with 10 bases spanning the gap. Germline-derived CDR1 and CDR2 are MGHRA and YSYEKL. CDR3 nucleotides: TGCGCCAGCAGCCACATGTCGGCAAGCACAGATACGCAGTATTTT. Its translation: CASSHMSASTDTQYF.

The genes are TRBV19 and TRBJ1-1; D unresolved. This CDR3 has 15 residues. Germline-derived CDR1 and CDR2 are LNHDA and SQIVND (reference sequence). V shed 6 bases and J shed 7 bases, with 21 bases lying between them. This CDR3 reads CASRNPHPRDNEAFF. The DNA for the CDR3 is TGTGCCAGTAGAAACCCCCACCCCAGAGATAATGAAGCTTTCTTT.

The gene calls are TRBV10-3 and TRBJ2-1; a weak D match, TRBD2 (6 bases). V lost 0 bases and J 7 bases, leaving 13 bases between the germline ends. Germline CDR1 ENHRY, CDR2 SYGVKD. The CDR3 is 15 residues long. This chain's CDR3 is CAISESRDLGNEQFF. Written as DNA, the CDR3 is TGTGCCATCAGTGAGTCCCGGGACTTGGGAAATGAGCAGTTCTTC.

The chain links TRBV7-2 to TRBJ2-5, with 9 bases matching TRBD1. Germline CDR1 is SGHTA and CDR2 is FQGNSA. This CDR3 has 13 amino acids. V shed 6 bases, J shed 4 bases, and the junction held 3 bases outside the gene matches. This chain's CDR3 is CASRQTGGETQYF. The DNA for the CDR3 is TGTGCCAGCAGGCAGACAGGGGGAGAGACCCAGTACTTC.

The chain couples TRBV7-3 to TRBJ2-5; no definite D call. The V end lost 1 base, the J end lost 4 bases, and 7 bases lay between the germline ends. Germline-derived CDR1 and CDR2 are SGHTA and FQGTGA. This CDR3 has 13 amino acids. The CDR3 DNA sequence: TGTGCCAGCAGCTTAAGAGAGGCAGAGACCCAGTACTTC. It specifies CASSLREAETQYF.

This chain links TRBV5-6 with TRBJ1-2; tentative D call: TRBD1 (6 bases). V was trimmed by 3 bases and J by 1 base, leaving 13 bases between them. This CDR3 contains 15 residues. Germline CDR1 is SGHDT and CDR2 is YYEEEE. CDR3 residues: CASSSTGRYNYGYTF. CDR3 nucleotide sequence: TGTGCCAGCAGCTCAACAGGGAGGTATAACTATGGCTACACCTTC.

This chain uses TRBV28 with TRBJ2-7; no firm D call. Germline V CDR1 and CDR2: MDHEN, SYDVKM. There are 14 residues in the CDR3. Trimming left V 5 bases short and J 2 bases short, with 13 bases between. CDR3 loop: CASSVAGFTYEQYF. The CDR3 DNA follows: TGTGCCAGCAGTGTAGCCGGGTTTACCTACGAGCAGTACTTC.

V and J are TRBV24-1 and TRBJ2-2; perhaps TRBD1 as D (6 bases). The CDR3 runs to 13 residues. CDR1 is KGHDR and CDR2 is SFDVKD in the germline V gene. Trimming took off 9 bases at V and 6 bases at J, with 13 bases between the two ends. CDR3 amino acids: CATHGQYPGELFF. The DNA of the CDR3 is TGTGCCACCCATGGACAGTACCCCGGGGAGCTGTTTTTT.

The rearrangement links TRBV6-5 to TRBJ2-5; D is uncertain. CDR1 is MNHEY, CDR2 SVGAGI, per germline. The germline V and J ends were trimmed by 5 bases and 4 bases, with 14 bases remaining between them. The CDR3 runs 14 residues. CDR3 in amino acids: CASSPVRLGETQYF. CDR3 DNA: TGTGCCAGCAGTCCCGTCCGCTTGGGAGAGACCCAGTACTTC.

The J gene is TRBJ2-2, the V gene TRBV4-3, with TRBD2 matching over 8 bases. The CDR3 totals 16 residues. The V and J ends lost 1 base and 4 bases, in that order; junction bases with no gene match: 5. Germline CDR1 and CDR2: LGHNA and YSLEER. In DNA, the CDR3 is TGCGCCAGCAGCCAAGGGGGACTAGTGGGCACCGGGGAGCTGTTTTTT. Translating it yields CASSQGGLVGTGELFF.

The chain has TRBV12-5 and TRBJ1-5; no definite D call. V lost 2 bases and J 3 bases, leaving 5 bases between the germline ends. The CDR3 spans 13 residues. Germline loops: CDR1 LGHNT, CDR2 FRNRAP. Here the CDR3 DNA reads TGTGCTAGTGGTTTGTCGTCCAATCAGCCCCAGCATTTT. Amino acid sequence: CASGLSSNQPQHF.